A selection of T cell receptor beta chains follows, all from one sample in a study of PD-L1 blockade in urothelial cancer. Sequenced by immunoSEQ multiplex PCR; TCRdb stores in-frame clones only, minus some. The repertoire holds about 50,000 clones, with about 85% as singletons. Sequencing used PBMCs, obtained around atezolizumab (anti-PD-L1) treatment. These receptors all come from a man between 60 and 75 years old with urothelial cancer. CDR3s include the opening cysteine and the closing phenylalanine or tryptophan. D genes are given only for firm matches. Not every row has a clone size; where given, it reads once, few, many or a size class.

>TRBV11-2|TRBJ1-1|.|.
CASSYEQGWHTEAFF
TGTGCCAGCAGTTACGAACAGGGATGGCACACTGAAGCTTTCTTT
>TRBV7-9|TRBJ2-1|once|.
CASSFRVGGGHRNEQFF
TGTGCCAGCAGCTTCCGGGTAGGGGGGGGGCATCGGAATGAGCAGTTCTTC
>TRBV7-8|TRBJ1-2|.|TRBD1
CASSSTGGRQGYTF
TGTGCCAGCAGCTCGACAGGGGGCAGACAGGGCTACACCTTC
>TRBV7-2|TRBJ1-5|.|TRBD1
CASSWGQSNQPQHF
TGTGCCAGCAGCTGGGGACAGTCTAATCAGCCCCAGCATTTT
>TRBV18|TRBJ1-1|.|TRBD1
CASSFATGENTEAFF
TGTGCCAGCTCATTTGCGACAGGGGAGAACACTGAAGCTTTCTTT
>TRBV7-9|TRBJ1-1|once|.
CASSRGGAGNTEAFF
TGTGCCAGCAGCCGGGGGGGGGCTGGGAACACTGAAGCTTTCTTT
>TRBV6-6|TRBJ1-4|.|TRBD1
CASSLRGVYEKLFF
TGTGCCAGCAGTCTCAGGGGGGTTTATGAAAAACTGTTTTTT
>TRBV7-2|TRBJ2-7|.|TRBD1
CASSLGRGSEQYF
TGTGCCAGCAGCTTAGGCAGGGGGTCCGAGCAGTACTTC
>TRBV6-1|TRBJ2-7|.|TRBD2
CASSDPSREGPPYEQYF
TGTGCCAGCAGTGATCCGAGCAGGGAGGGCCCCCCTTACGAGCAGTACTTC
>TRBV28|TRBJ2-2|.|.
CASSLWETGELFF
TGTGCCAGCAGTTTGTGGGAGACCGGGGAGCTGTTTTTT
>TRBV10-1|TRBJ2-5|once|.
CASRSGPEETQYF
TGCGCCAGCAGATCAGGCCCAGAAGAGACCCAGTACTTC
>TRBV27|TRBJ1-1|.|.
CASSFSGPPYGTEAFF
TGTGCCAGCAGTTTTAGCGGGCCCCCGTACGGCACTGAAGCTTTCTTT
>TRBV19|TRBJ2-5|.|.
CASSIATSGPQETQYF
TGTGCCAGTAGTATAGCAACTAGTGGACCCCAAGAGACCCAGTACTTC
>TRBV7-8|TRBJ1-2|few|TRBD1
CASSLVATGGYGYTF
TGTGCCAGCAGCTTAGTCGCCACAGGGGGTTATGGCTACACCTTC
>TRBV7-2|TRBJ1-1|.|.
CASKEGVNTEAFF
TGTGCCAGCAAGGAAGGAGTGAACACTGAAGCTTTCTTT
>TRBV15|TRBJ2-7|.|.
CATSSLSRVPAYEQYF
TGTGCCACCAGCAGTTTATCCAGGGTTCCTGCTTACGAGCAGTACTTC
>TRBV5-1|TRBJ2-2|.|TRBD1
CASRDSLGTGELFF
TGCGCCAGTCGGGACAGCCTGGGAACCGGGGAGCTGTTTTTT
>TRBV7-9|TRBJ2-5|.|.
CASSLGGRETQYF
TGTGCCAGCAGCTTAGGGGGCCGGGAGACCCAGTACTTC
>TRBV7-9|TRBJ1-4|.|TRBD1
CASSKQGVREKLFF
TGTGCCAGCAGTAAACAGGGGGTGCGGGAAAAACTGTTTTTT
>TRBV19|TRBJ2-3|.|TRBD2
CASSITSGGTDTQYF
TGTGCCAGTAGTATAACTAGCGGGGGCACAGATACGCAGTATTTT
>TRBV2|TRBJ2-1|.|TRBD1
CASRGPGTGVLYNEQFF
TGTGCCAGCAGGGGACCCGGGACAGGGGTTCTATACAATGAGCAGTTCTTC
>TRBV30|TRBJ1-3|.|TRBD1
CAWSRDSLSSGNTIYF
TGTGCCTGGAGCCGGGACAGCCTTAGCTCTGGAAACACCATATATTTT